A single sample is the source of the 15 T cell receptor beta chains below, sequenced in a study of cytomegalovirus exposure and HLA in healthy donors. The PCR employed 60 Vbeta primers together with 13 Jbeta primers. Here immunoSEQ multiplex PCR was the method, and the copy in TCRdb shows in-frame clones only, minus some. The data show roughly 220,000 clones, around 85% seen once. Material for sequencing was PBMCs. These receptors were obtained from a man aged 45-65 years in good health and CMV-seronegative.

The gene calls are TRBV28 and TRBJ1-1; perhaps TRBD1 as D (6 bases). This CDR3 has 14 amino acids. The germline V gene has CDR1 MDHEN and CDR2 SYDVKM. V lost 6 bases, J lost 1 base, and 12 bases lay in between. The CDR3 reads CASRDRRWNTEAFF. CDR3 coding DNA: TGTGCCAGCAGAGACAGGAGGTGGAACACTGAAGCTTTCTTT. Variable domain in full (rest from reference TRBV28 and TRBJ1-1): DVKVTQSSRYLVKRTGEKVFLECVQDMDHENMFWYRQDPGLGLRLIYFSYDVKMKEKGDIPEGYSVSREKKERFSLILESASTNQTSMYLCASRDRRWNTEAFFGQGTRLTVV.

The gene calls are TRBV27 and TRBJ1-6; 9 positions agree with TRBD1. CDR1 is MNHEY, CDR2 SMNVEV, per germline (reference sequence). This CDR3 contains 18 residues. The V gene end was trimmed by 2 bases and the J gene end by 7 bases; junction bases not matched to a gene: 12. CDR3 amino acids: CASSLNYRGRIENSPLHF. CDR3 coding DNA: TGTGCCAGCAGTTTAAACTACAGGGGGCGAATTGAGAATTCACCCCTCCACTTT.

The gene calls are TRBV5-4 and TRBJ2-7; 9 nucleotides line up with TRBD2. Looked up from germline, CDR1 is SGHNT and CDR2 is YYREEE (reference sequence). Unmatched junction bases numbered 6, after V lost 4 bases and J lost 1 base. The CDR3 is 15 amino acids. In nucleotides, the CDR3 is TGTGCCAGCAGCGGGGGGGGACTAGCATCCTACGAGCAGTACTTC. It yields the protein CASSGGGLASYEQYF.

DNA of the CDR3: TGTGCCAGCAGCCCCACGGGACAAAAGAATGAAAAACTGTTTTTT. This gives the protein CASSPTGQKNEKLFF. The J gene is TRBJ1-4, the V gene TRBV7-3; possibly TRBD1 for D (6 bases). In germline, CDR1 is SGHTA, CDR2 FQGTGA. The CDR3 is 15 residues long. The V end was cut by 5 bases, the J end by 5 bases, with 15 bases between.

The rearrangement uses TRBV4-1 and TRBJ2-2; 7 bases match TRBD1. V dropped 3 bases and J dropped 0; count of bases not matched to a gene: 1. From germline, CDR1 is MGHRA and CDR2 YSYEKL. This CDR3 has 15 residues. The CDR3: CASSQGTANTGELFF. Written as DNA, the CDR3 is TGCGCCAGCAGCCAGGGGACAGCGAACACCGGGGAGCTGTTTTTT.

The chain is built from TRBV6-5 and TRBJ2-7, with 7 bases fitting TRBD1. This CDR3 is 13 amino acids long. CDR1 and CDR2 from the germline V gene are MNHEY and SVGAGI. Unmatched junction bases numbered 9, after V lost 9 bases and J lost 4 bases. This chain's CDR3 is CASKQGHTYEQYF. The CDR3 DNA sequence: TGTGCCAGTAAACAGGGGCACACGTACGAGCAGTACTTC.

Details on this clone: Other DNA sequences in this sample translate to the same CDR3. This rearrangement joins TRBV11-2 to TRBJ2-1, with D possibly TRBD1 on 8 matching bases. From germline, CDR1 is SGHAT and CDR2 FQNNGV. The CDR3 runs 17 residues. With 4 bases removed from V and 0 bases from J, the gap between germline ends came to 16 bases. The CDR3 coding sequence is TGTGCCAGCAGCTCAGGGGGCGGGGGTGACTCCTACAATGAGCAGTTCTTC. It yields the protein CASSSGGGGDSYNEQFF. Using reference TRBV11-2 and TRBJ2-1 for the parts outside the CDR3, the full variable domain is EAGVAQSPRYKIIEKRQSVAFWCNPISGHATLYWYQQILGQGPKLLIQFQNNGVVDDSQLPKDRFSAERLKGVDSTLKIQPAKLEDSAVYLCASSSGGGGDSYNEQFFGPGTRLTVL.

This clone occurred a few times. This chain uses TRBV6-5 with TRBJ2-7; 11 positions agree with TRBD2. V was pared by 8 bases and J by 0 bases, with 3 bases of the junction left unmatched. In germline, CDR1 is MNHEY, CDR2 SVGAGI. The CDR3 has 14 amino acids. The CDR3 bases are TGTGCCAGCCAACTAGCGGGGGCCTCCTACGAGCAGTACTTC. Its protein is CASQLAGASYEQYF.

The CDR3 region has the DNA TGCAGCGGGAGACAGGGATCCAAAAACATTCAGTACTTC. Translation gives CSGRQGSKNIQYF. The chain employs TRBV29-1 and TRBJ2-4; the match to TRBD1 covers 7 bases. The ends lost 7 bases at V and 2 bases at J; junction bases unmatched: 5. The length of the CDR3 is 13 residues. Germline V lookup: CDR1 SQVTM, CDR2 ANQGSEA. Together with reference TRBV29-1 and TRBJ2-4, the CDR3 gives the full variable domain: SAVISQKPSRDICQRGTSLTIQCQVDSQVTMMFWYRQQPGQSLTLIATANQGSEATYESGFVIDKFPISRPNLTFSTLTVSNMSPEDSSIYLCSGRQGSKNIQYFGAGTRLSVL.

This clone was seen a single time. The genes are TRBV7-6 and TRBJ2-1, with 11 bases fitting TRBD2. Germline-derived CDR1 and CDR2 are SGHVS and FNYEAQ. V trimming: 4 bases; J trimming: 6 bases; junction bases outside the gene matches: 5. The CDR3 consists of 15 residues. This CDR3 reads CASSSRLAGSNEQFF. CDR3 sequence (DNA): TGTGCCAGCAGCTCTAGACTAGCGGGAAGCAATGAGCAGTTCTTC.

This clone was detected a few times. This chain links TRBV9 with TRBJ1-5; D remains unclear. This CDR3 comprises 15 residues. Deletions cut 0 bases from V and 5 bases from J, with 12 bases between. Germline CDR1 is SGDLS and CDR2 is YYNGEE. CDR3 region: CASSVDGRKYQPQHF. Here the CDR3 DNA reads TGTGCCAGCAGCGTAGATGGGAGGAAATATCAGCCCCAGCATTTT.

The chain is built from TRBV28 and TRBJ2-7; 11 bases are a match to TRBD1. Trimming took 5 bases from V and 0 from J; bases not matched to a gene: 15. The CDR3 contains 19 residues. The germline CDR1 and CDR2 sequences are MDHEN and SYDVKM. CDR3 nucleotides: TGTGCCAGCAGTCCGTTGCCGGGACAGGGGGTCAGGAGCTCCTACGAGCAGTACTTC. The encoded protein is CASSPLPGQGVRSSYEQYF.

The chain employs TRBV9 and TRBJ2-3; 8 bases are shared with TRBD1. CDR3 length: 14 amino acids. The junction had 4 bases not matched to a gene; V was cut back by 3 bases and J by 4 bases. Per germline, CDR1 SGDLS and CDR2 YYNGEE. The DNA for the CDR3 is TGTGCCAGCAGCGGACTGACAGGGGCAGATACGCAGTATTTT. It specifies CASSGLTGADTQYF.

There are a few counts of this clone. V usage is TRBV10-1 and J usage is TRBJ2-7; 7 bases fit TRBD2. Germline CDR1 is WNHNN and CDR2 is SYGVQD (reference sequence). CDR3 size: 15 residues. Losses at the gene ends were 7 bases for V and 7 bases for J; bases not matched to a gene: 16. CDR3 coding DNA: TGCGCCAGCAAGCGGGGAGGTCCTATCCGGGATGAGCAGTACTTC. This codes for CASKRGGPIRDEQYF.

This clone was found once. The chain has TRBV28 and TRBJ1-5; no clear D. V gave up 1 base and J gave up 4 bases, with 14 bases separating them. This CDR3 spans 16 amino acids. Germline V lookup: CDR1 MDHEN, CDR2 SYDVKM. The DNA for the CDR3 is TGTGCCAGCAGTTTATTTCTGGGCCCCGTTAATCAGCCCCAGCATTTT. It codes for CASSLFLGPVNQPQHF.